This TCR beta chain was sequenced during a study of somatic mutations in cytotoxic T cells in rheumatoid arthritis. Germline-derived CDR1 and CDR2 are GTSNPN and SVGIG (reference sequence). V lost 8 bases, J lost 0 bases, and 7 bases stayed unmatched. The CDR3 has 14 amino acids. Positive selection using magnetic beads isolated the CD4+ and CD8+ cells (purity was checked by flow cytometry). Note on this clone: Its specificity is unknown.

Notes on the study in general: Clonality measured in CD8+ T cells did not differ significantly between rheumatoid arthritis patients and age-matched healthy controls. Which antigens the expanded CD8+ clones targeted was unknown.

Data came from immunoSEQ multiplex PCR; TCRdb stores just in-frame clones and leaves some out. The table lists about 29,000 clones, approximately 86% of them singletons. The sequenced material came from CD8+ T cells sorted from blood. This clonotype originated in an adult with rheumatoid arthritis. The chain recombines TRBV30 with TRBJ2-1, with 7 bases identical to TRBD2. The CDR3 region is CAGEGLFSYNEQFF. The CDR3 DNA reads TGTGCCGGGGAGGGGCTCTTCTCCTACAATGAGCAGTTCTTC.